This T cell receptor (beta chain) was profiled in a study of OX40 agonist ivuxolimab in advanced cancers. The germline V and J ends were trimmed by 4 bases and 0 bases, with 10 bases remaining between them. From germline, CDR1 is WSHSY and CDR2 SAAADI. The CDR3 has 14 residues. Sequencing was performed with immunoSEQ multiplex PCR; in TCRdb, only in-frame clones are kept and a portion is missing. The sample records approximately 57,000 clones, around 90% being singletons. The chain recombines TRBV10-2 with TRBJ2-7; TRBD1 is a possible D gene (6 bases). The sample in question was CD4+ or CD8+ T cells sorted from blood, obtained in a trial of the OX40 agonist ivuxolimab. The origin of this receptor is an adult with an advanced solid tumor such as melanoma, head and neck, liver or kidney cancer. CDR3 coding DNA: TGCGCCAGCAGTGCCCGGGACAACTCCTACGAGCAGTACTTC. Its protein is CASSARDNSYEQYF.